These T cell receptor beta chains were read from a single sample in a study of T cell changes during pregnancy in multiple sclerosis. This table comes from immunoSEQ multiplex PCR, and its TCRdb copy is limited to in-frame clones, with some not included. The profile covers roughly 49,000 clones, with approximately 92% appearing a single time and more than 3% taken by the ten largest. The sequencing here drew on CD8+ T cells from peripheral blood mononuclear cells, taken after pregnancy. All receptors come from a female donor with multiple sclerosis, enrolled in a pregnancy study. Both conserved end residues are part of each CDR3. Fields, in order: D gene, clone size, J gene, V gene, CDR3 protein, CDR3 DNA. D genes are given only for firm matches. Clone sizes are given selectively: once, few, many, or a class where the clone is expanded.

>-|few|TRBJ1-1|TRBV9
CASSVIDSWNTEAFF
TGTGCCAGCAGCGTCATAGACAGCTGGAACACTGAAGCTTTCTTT
>TRBD1|-|TRBJ1-5|TRBV19
CASSFGQGNNQPQHF
TGTGCCAGTAGCTTCGGACAGGGAAACAATCAGCCCCAGCATTTT
>TRBD1|-|TRBJ2-2|TRBV4-3
CASREDSTGGTGELFF
TGCGCCAGTCGGGAAGATTCAACAGGGGGTACCGGGGAGCTGTTTTTT
>TRBD2|-|TRBJ2-1|TRBV4-2
CASSQEAREGPPYNEQFF
TGTGCCAGCAGCCAAGAGGCGCGGGAGGGCCCTCCCTACAATGAGCAGTTCTTC
>-|-|TRBJ2-5|TRBV19
CASSVGAAVQETQYF
TGTGCCAGTAGTGTCGGAGCGGCAGTGCAAGAGACCCAGTACTTC
>TRBD2|-|TRBJ2-5|TRBV13
CASSLSGLAQETQYF
TGTGCCAGCAGCCTATCGGGACTAGCGCAAGAGACCCAGTACTTC
>-|-|TRBJ2-3|TRBV9
CASSGLGGTTQYF
TGTGCCAGCAGCGGCCTCGGGGGTACTACGCAGTATTTT
>TRBD2|-|TRBJ2-2|TRBV7-8
CASSLAAGADTGELFF
TGTGCCAGCAGCTTAGCGGCGGGAGCGGACACCGGGGAGCTGTTTTTT
>-|-|TRBJ1-1|TRBV7-9
CASSSPDTQAAFF
TGTGCCAGCAGCTCCCCGGACACCCAGGCGGCTTTCTTT
>-|-|TRBJ2-7|TRBV14
CASSLNSYEQYF
TGTGCCAGCAGCCTCAACTCCTACGAGCAGTACTTC
>TRBD2|-|TRBJ2-2|TRBV9
CASSGLGQGLTGELFF
TGTGCCAGCAGCGGCCTGGGGCAGGGACTAACCGGGGAGCTGTTTTTT
>TRBD2|-|TRBJ2-3|TRBV4-2
CASGLAGSTDTQYF
TGTGCCAGCGGCTTAGCGGGTTCCACAGATACGCAGTATTTT
>-|-|TRBJ2-5|TRBV13
CASSLNPTPGETQYF
TGTGCCAGCAGCTTGAATCCGACTCCGGGGGAGACCCAGTACTTC
>TRBD1|-|TRBJ2-1|TRBV5-1
CASSLPGQGDYNEQFF
TGCGCCAGCAGCTTACCGGGACAGGGGGATTACAATGAGCAGTTCTTC
>-|-|TRBJ1-5|TRBV29-1
CSVGREGNQPQHF
TGCAGCGTTGGAAGGGAGGGCAATCAGCCCCAGCATTTT
>-|-|TRBJ1-2|TRBV11-2
CASSLGRGSGYTF
TGTGCCAGCAGCTTAGGCAGGGGAAGCGGCTACACCTTC
>TRBD2|-|TRBJ2-1|TRBV9
CASSPGTSGSGAQFF
TGTGCCAGCAGCCCTGGGACTAGCGGGAGTGGGGCGCAGTTCTTC
>-|-|TRBJ2-7|TRBV19
CASSTGAGVQLYEQYF
TGTGCCAGCAGCACCGGGGCAGGGGTTCAACTCTACGAGCAGTACTTC
>-|-|TRBJ2-6|TRBV27
CASSLGSSGANVLTF
TGTGCCAGCAGTTTAGGCAGCTCTGGGGCCAACGTCCTGACTTTC
>TRBD1|-|TRBJ1-1|TRBV28
CASSIVPGQGGNVEAFF
TGTGCCAGCAGCATCGTCCCGGGACAGGGGGGGAACGTTGAAGCTTTCTTT
>-|once|TRBJ2-1|TRBV4-2
CASSQGATDYNEQFF
TGTGCCAGCAGCCAAGGTGCGACAGATTACAATGAGCAGTTCTTC
>-|-|TRBJ1-1|TRBV27
CASRYFLNTEAFF
TGTGCCAGCAGGTACTTTTTGAACACTGAAGCTTTCTTT
>TRBD1|-|TRBJ2-6|TRBV5-1
CASSLGDRVLSGANVLTF
TGCGCCAGCAGCTTGGGGGACAGGGTTCTCTCTGGGGCCAACGTCCTGACTTTC
>-|-|TRBJ1-2|TRBV27
CASSTTGIDGYTF
TGTGCCAGCAGCACCACAGGGATTGATGGCTACACCTTC
>-|-|TRBJ1-1|TRBV12-5
CASGLAGGVEAFF
TGTGCTAGTGGTTTGGCTGGGGGGGTGGAAGCTTTCTTT
>TRBD1|once|TRBJ2-1|TRBV7-7
CASSLGAGGMNEQFF
TGTGCCAGCAGCTTAGGCGCAGGGGGAATGAATGAGCAGTTCTTC
>TRBD1|-|TRBJ1-1|TRBV29-1
CSVPQGVDTEAFF
TGCAGCGTACCTCAGGGGGTGGACACTGAAGCTTTCTTT
>-|-|TRBJ1-5|TRBV19
CASRTRQVNQPQHF
TGTGCCAGTAGGACCCGACAGGTTAATCAGCCCCAGCATTTT
>TRBD2|-|TRBJ2-3|TRBV7-2
CASSLGRAGSTDTQYF
TGTGCCAGCAGCCTGGGGAGGGCGGGGAGCACAGATACGCAGTATTTT
>-|-|TRBJ2-1|TRBV7-9
CASSSSITQAFYNEQFF
TGTGCCAGCAGTTCCAGTATCACGCAGGCCTTCTACAATGAGCAGTTCTTC
>TRBD1|-|TRBJ2-7|TRBV29-1
CSVEAMGQGHEQYF
TGCAGCGTTGAAGCCATGGGACAGGGCCACGAGCAGTACTTC
>TRBD2|-|TRBJ2-3|TRBV4-2
CASSPQRGASTDTQYF
TGTGCCAGCAGCCCTCAGCGGGGGGCTAGCACAGATACGCAGTATTTT
>TRBD1|-|TRBJ2-7|TRBV20-1
CSAQDRYEQYF
TGCAGTGCTCAGGACAGGTACGAGCAGTACTTC
>-|-|TRBJ2-2|TRBV27
CASSPLTGLYTGELFF
TGTGCCAGCAGTCCACTTACAGGGTTGTACACCGGGGAGCTGTTTTTT
>-|-|TRBJ2-7|TRBV13
CASSGNKEQYF
TGTGCCAGCAGTGGTAACAAGGAGCAGTACTTC
>-|-|TRBJ2-3|TRBV29-1
CSLGGRTQDSTNAVF
TGCAGCCTTGGGGGGCGGACTCAAGATTCGACGAACGCAGTATTT
>-|-|TRBJ2-2|TRBV27
CASSLSVGADPGELFF
TGTGCCAGCAGTTTATCAGTGGGAGCGGACCCCGGGGAGCTGTTTTTT
>-|-|TRBJ2-5|TRBV29-1
CSVEDRGVEETQYF
TGCAGCGTTGAAGATCGCGGGGTTGAAGAGACCCAGTACTTC
>TRBD1|-|TRBJ2-1|TRBV29-1
CSAADFRQGSYNEQFF
TGCAGCGCGGCTGACTTTAGACAGGGGTCTTACAATGAGCAGTTCTTC
>-|-|TRBJ2-3|TRBV27
CASSSWVDPGETQYF
TGTGCCAGCAGTTCGTGGGTGGACCCCGGGGAAACGCAGTATTTT
>TRBD2|-|TRBJ2-7|TRBV7-9
CASSPGGGKRAYEQYF
TGTGCCAGCAGCCCCGGGGGGGGAAAGAGGGCCTACGAGCAGTACTTC
>-|once|TRBJ1-1|TRBV6-6
CASSYLGPTRTEAFF
TGTGCCAGCAGTTACCTTGGCCCCACGAGGACTGAAGCTTTCTTT
>TRBD1|-|TRBJ1-2|TRBV6-5
CASRRQGQIYGYTF
TGTGCCAGCAGGAGACAGGGGCAAATCTATGGCTACACCTTC
>-|-|TRBJ1-2|TRBV5-1
CASAGQYYGYTF
TGCGCCAGCGCCGGACAGTACTATGGCTACACCTTC
>TRBD2|-|TRBJ2-1|TRBV9
CASSVEGTNNLYNEQFF
TGTGCCAGCAGCGTAGAAGGGACTAATAACCTCTACAATGAGCAGTTCTTC
>TRBD1|once|TRBJ2-7|TRBV11-3
CASSVGTGVSYEQYF
TGTGCCAGCAGCGTGGGGACAGGGGTCTCCTACGAGCAGTACTTC
>-|-|TRBJ2-2|TRBV9
CASSVVGLPLLQAGELFF
TGTGCCAGCAGCGTAGTTGGACTACCGCTTTTGCAGGCCGGGGAGCTGTTTTTT
>TRBD1|-|TRBJ2-3|TRBV9
CASSVGYRGLPGTQYF
TGTGCCAGCAGCGTAGGTTACAGGGGGCTGCCAGGTACGCAGTATTTT
>TRBD2|once|TRBJ2-3|TRBV2
CAREGQGPTDTQYF
TGTGCCCGGGAGGGCCAGGGGCCCACAGATACGCAGTATTTT
>TRBD1|-|TRBJ2-7|TRBV30
CAYTETGGSYEQYF
TGTGCCTACACTGAGACAGGGGGCTCCTACGAGCAGTACTTC
>-|-|TRBJ1-2|TRBV7-9
CASSSTWAQNNGYTF
TGTGCCAGCAGCTCCACCTGGGCGCAGAATAATGGCTACACCTTC
>-|-|TRBJ1-4|TRBV5-1
CASSLVGGQEKLFF
TGCGCCAGCAGCTTGGTAGGGGGTCAGGAAAAACTGTTTTTT
>TRBD1|-|TRBJ2-2|TRBV27
CASSLWNRDRATGELFF
TGTGCCAGCAGTTTATGGAACCGGGACAGGGCCACCGGGGAGCTGTTTTTT
>TRBD1|-|TRBJ2-3|TRBV7-2
CASSLGDRLGDTQYF
TGTGCCAGCAGCTTAGGGGACAGGCTGGGCGATACGCAGTATTTT
>-|-|TRBJ2-2|TRBV12-5
CASGGPGGSTGELFF
TGTGCTAGTGGGGGACCAGGAGGGAGCACCGGGGAGCTGTTTTTT